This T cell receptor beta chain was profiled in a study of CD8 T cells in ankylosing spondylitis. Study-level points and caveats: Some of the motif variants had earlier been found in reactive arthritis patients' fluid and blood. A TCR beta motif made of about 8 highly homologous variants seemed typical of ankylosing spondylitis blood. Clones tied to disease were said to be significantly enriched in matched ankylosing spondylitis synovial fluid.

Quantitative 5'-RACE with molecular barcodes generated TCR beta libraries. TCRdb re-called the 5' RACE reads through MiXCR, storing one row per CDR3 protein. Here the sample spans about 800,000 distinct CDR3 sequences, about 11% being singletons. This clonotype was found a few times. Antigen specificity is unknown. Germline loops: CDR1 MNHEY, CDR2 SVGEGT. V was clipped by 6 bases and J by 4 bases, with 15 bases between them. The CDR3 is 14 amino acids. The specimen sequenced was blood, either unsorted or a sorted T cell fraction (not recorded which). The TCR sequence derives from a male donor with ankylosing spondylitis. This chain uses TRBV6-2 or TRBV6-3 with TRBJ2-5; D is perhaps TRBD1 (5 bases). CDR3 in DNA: TGTGCCAGCAGACCAGGGTTTAAGGGAGAGACCCAGTACTTC. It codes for CASRPGFKGETQYF.